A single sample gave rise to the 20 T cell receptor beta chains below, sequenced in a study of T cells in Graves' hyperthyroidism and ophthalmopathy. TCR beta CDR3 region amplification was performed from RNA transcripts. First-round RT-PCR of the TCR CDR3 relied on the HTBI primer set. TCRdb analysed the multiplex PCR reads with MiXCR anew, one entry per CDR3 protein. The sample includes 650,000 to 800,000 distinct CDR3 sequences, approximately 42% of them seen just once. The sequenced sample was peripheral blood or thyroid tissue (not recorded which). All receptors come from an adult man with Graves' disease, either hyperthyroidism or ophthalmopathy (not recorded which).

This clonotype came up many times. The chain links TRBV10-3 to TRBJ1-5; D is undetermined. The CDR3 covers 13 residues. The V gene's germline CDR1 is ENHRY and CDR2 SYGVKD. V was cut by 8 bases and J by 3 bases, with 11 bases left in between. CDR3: CAIGSRPNQPQHF. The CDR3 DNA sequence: TGTGCCATCGGTAGCAGGCCCAATCAGCCCCAGCATTTT.

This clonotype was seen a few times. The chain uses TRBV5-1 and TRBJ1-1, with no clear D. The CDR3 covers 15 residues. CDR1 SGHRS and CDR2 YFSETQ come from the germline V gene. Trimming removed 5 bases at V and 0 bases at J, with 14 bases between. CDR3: CASSFSQDLNTEAFF. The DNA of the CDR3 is TGCGCCAGCAGTTTCTCGCAAGACTTGAACACTGAAGCTTTCTTT.

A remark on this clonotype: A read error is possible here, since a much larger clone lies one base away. CDR3 sequence: CVSSATGTEGSPLHF. CDR3 nucleotide sequence: TGTGTCAGCAGTGCAACCGGGACAGAGGGTTCACCCCTCCACTTT. The genes are TRBV12-3 or TRBV12-4 and TRBJ1-6, with 7 positions matching TRBD1. This CDR3 has 15 amino acids.

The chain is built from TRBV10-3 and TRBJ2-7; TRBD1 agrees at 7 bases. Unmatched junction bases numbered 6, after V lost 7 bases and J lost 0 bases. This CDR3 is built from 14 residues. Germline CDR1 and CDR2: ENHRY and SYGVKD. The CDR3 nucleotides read TGTGCCATCAACCCCGGGACAGCCTCCTACGAGCAGTACTTC. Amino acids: CAINPGTASYEQYF.

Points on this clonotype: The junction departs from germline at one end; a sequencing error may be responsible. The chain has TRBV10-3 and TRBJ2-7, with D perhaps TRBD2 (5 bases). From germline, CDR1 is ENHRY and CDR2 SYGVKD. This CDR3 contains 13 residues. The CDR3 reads CASSLGILNEQYF. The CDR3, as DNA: TGTGCCAGCAGTCTCGGGATTCTGAACGAGCAGTACTTC.

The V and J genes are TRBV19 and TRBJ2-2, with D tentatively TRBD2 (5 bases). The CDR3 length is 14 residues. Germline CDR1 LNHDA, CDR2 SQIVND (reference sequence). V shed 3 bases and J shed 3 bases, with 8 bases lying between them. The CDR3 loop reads CASSIGIDTGELFF. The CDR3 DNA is TGTGCCAGTAGTATCGGGATCGACACCGGGGAGCTGTTTTTT.

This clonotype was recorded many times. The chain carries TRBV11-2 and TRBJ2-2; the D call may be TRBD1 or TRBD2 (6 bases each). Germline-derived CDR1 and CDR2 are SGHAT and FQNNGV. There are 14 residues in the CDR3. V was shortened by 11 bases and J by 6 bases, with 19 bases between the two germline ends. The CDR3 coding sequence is TGTGCCTCCAAGGTCGGGGGCGCATCCGGGGAGCTGTTTTTT. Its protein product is CASKVGGASGELFF.

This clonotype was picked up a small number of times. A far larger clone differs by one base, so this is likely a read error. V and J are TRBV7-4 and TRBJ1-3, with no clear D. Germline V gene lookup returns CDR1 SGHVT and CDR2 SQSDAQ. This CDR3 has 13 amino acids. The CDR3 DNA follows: TGTGCCAGCAGCTTATTGTCTGGAAACGCCATATATTTT. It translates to CASSLLSGNAIYF.

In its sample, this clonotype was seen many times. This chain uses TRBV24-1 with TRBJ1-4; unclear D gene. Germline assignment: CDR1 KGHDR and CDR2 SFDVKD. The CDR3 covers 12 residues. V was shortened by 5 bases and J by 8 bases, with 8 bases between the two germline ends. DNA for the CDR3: TGTGCCACCAGTGGCCGTCCGGAAAAACTGTTTTTT. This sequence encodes CATSGRPEKLFF.

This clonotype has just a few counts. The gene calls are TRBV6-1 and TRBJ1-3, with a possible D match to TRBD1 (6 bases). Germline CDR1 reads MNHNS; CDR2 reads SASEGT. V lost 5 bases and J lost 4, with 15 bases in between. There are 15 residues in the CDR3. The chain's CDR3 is CASSYGQSDGNTIYF. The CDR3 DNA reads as TGTGCCAGCAGTTATGGACAGTCGGACGGAAACACCATATATTTT.

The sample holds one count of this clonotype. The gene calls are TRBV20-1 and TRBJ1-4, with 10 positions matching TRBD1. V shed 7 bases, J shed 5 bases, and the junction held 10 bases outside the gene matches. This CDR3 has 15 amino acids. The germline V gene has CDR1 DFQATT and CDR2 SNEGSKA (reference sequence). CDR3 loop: CSVQSGTGDNEKLFF. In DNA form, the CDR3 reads TGCAGTGTTCAGAGCGGGACAGGGGACAATGAAAAACTGTTTTTT.

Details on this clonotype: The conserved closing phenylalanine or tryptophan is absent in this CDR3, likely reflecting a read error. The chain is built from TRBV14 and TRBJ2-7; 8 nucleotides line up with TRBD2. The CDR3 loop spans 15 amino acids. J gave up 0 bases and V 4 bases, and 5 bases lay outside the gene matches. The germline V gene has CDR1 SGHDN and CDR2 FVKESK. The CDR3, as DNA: TGTGCCAGCAGCCCCAGCGGGGGAGGCTCCTACGAGCAGTACCTC. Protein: CASSPSGGGSYEQYL.

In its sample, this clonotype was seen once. DNA for the CDR3: TGTGCCAGTAGAGTATCCCCGTGGGGTGTAGCGGGACTCCAAGAGACCCAGTACTTC. Its protein is CASRVSPWGVAGLQETQYF. This chain joins TRBV19 and TRBJ2-5; 8 bases are shared with TRBD2. CDR1 is LNHDA, CDR2 SQIVND, per germline (reference sequence). Trimming at V came to 6 bases and at J to 1 base, leaving 19 bases not matched to a gene. This CDR3 contains 19 residues.

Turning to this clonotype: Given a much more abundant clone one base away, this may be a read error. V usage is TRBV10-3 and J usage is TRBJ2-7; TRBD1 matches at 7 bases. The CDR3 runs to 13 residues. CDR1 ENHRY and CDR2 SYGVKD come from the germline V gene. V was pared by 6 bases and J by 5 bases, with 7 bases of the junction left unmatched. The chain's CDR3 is CAIRPQGDHEQYF. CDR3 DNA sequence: TGTGCCATCAGGCCTCAGGGGGACCACGAGCAGTACTTC.

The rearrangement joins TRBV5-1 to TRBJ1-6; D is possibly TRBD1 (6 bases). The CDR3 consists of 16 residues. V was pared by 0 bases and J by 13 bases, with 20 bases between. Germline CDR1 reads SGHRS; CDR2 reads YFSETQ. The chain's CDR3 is CASSLEQGTASEPLHF. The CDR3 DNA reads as TGCGCCAGCAGCTTGGAACAGGGTACCGCGAGCGAGCCCCTCCACTTT.

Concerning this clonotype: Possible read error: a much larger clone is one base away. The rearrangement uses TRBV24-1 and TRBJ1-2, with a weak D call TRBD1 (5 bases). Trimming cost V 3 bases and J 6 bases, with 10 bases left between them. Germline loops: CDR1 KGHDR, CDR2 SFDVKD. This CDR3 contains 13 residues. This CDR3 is CATSDGTIDGYTF. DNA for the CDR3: TGTGCCACCAGTGATGGGACGATAGATGGCTACACCTTC.

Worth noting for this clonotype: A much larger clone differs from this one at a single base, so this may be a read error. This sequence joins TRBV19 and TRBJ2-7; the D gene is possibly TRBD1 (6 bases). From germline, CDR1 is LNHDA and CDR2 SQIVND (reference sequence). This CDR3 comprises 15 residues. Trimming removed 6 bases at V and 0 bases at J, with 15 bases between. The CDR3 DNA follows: TGTGCCAGTAGCTCCGAACAGGGCTTCTCCTACGAGCAGTACTTC. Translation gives CASSSEQGFSYEQYF.

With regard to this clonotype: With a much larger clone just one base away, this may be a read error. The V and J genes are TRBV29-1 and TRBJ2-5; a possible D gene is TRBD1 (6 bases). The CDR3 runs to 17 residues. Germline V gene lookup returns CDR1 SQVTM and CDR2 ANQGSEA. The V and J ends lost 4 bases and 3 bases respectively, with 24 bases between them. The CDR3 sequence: CSVVPPPGRGHEETQYF. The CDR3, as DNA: TGCAGCGTTGTGCCCCCCCCCGGCAGGGGCCATGAAGAGACCCAGTACTTC.

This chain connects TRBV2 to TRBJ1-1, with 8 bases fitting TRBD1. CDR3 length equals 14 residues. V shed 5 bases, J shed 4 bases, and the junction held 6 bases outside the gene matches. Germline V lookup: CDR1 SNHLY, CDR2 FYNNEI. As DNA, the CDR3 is TGTGCCAGCAGTAGATATACAGGGGGCACTGAAGCTTTCTTT. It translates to CASSRYTGGTEAFF.

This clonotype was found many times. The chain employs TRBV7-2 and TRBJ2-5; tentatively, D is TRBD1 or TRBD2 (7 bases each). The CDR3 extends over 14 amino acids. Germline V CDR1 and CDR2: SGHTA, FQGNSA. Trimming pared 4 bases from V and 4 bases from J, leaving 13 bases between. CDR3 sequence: CASSSQGGRETQYF. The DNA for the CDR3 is TGTGCCAGCAGCTCCCAGGGGGGGAGAGAGACCCAGTACTTC.